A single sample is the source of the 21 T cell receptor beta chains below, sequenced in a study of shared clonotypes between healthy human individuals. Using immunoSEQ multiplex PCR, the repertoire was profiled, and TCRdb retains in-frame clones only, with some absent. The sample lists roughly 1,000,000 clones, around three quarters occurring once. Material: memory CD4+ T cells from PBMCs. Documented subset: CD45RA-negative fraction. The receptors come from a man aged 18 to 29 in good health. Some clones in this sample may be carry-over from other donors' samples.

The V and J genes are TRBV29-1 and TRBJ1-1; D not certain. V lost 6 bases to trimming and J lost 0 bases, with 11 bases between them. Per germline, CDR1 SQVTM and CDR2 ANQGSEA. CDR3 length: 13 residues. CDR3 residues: CSVAFGVNTEAFF. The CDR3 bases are TGCAGCGTAGCCTTTGGGGTGAACACTGAAGCTTTCTTT.

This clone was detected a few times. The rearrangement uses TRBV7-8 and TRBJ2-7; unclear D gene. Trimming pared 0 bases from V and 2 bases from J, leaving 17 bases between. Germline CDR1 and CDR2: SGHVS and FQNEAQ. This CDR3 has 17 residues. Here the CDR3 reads CASSLARPNDWAYEQYF. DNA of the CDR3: TGTGCCAGCAGCTTAGCCCGCCCCAATGACTGGGCCTACGAGCAGTACTTC.

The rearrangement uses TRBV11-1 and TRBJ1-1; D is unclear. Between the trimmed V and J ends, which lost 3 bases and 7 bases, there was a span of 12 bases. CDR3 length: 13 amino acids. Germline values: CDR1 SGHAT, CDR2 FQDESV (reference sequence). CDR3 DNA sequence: TGTGCCAGCAGCTTGGGCCAGGTCGATGAAGCTTTCTTT. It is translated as CASSLGQVDEAFF.

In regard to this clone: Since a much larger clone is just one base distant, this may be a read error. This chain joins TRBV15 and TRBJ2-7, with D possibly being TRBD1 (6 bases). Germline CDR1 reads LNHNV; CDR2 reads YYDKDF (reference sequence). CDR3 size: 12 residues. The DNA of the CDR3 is TGTGCCATCAGCTCGAATACAGGGAAGCAGTACTTC. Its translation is CAISSNTGKQYF.

The CDR3 protein is CASSQDRGGSQPQHF. CDR3 in DNA: TGTGCCAGCAGCCAAGACAGGGGGGGGAGTCAGCCCCAGCATTTT. The V and J genes are TRBV7-9 and TRBJ1-5; TRBD1 agrees at 9 bases. Germline values: CDR1 SEHNR, CDR2 FQNEAQ (reference sequence). V was pared by 5 bases and J by 6 bases, with 8 bases of the junction left unmatched. This CDR3 has 15 residues.

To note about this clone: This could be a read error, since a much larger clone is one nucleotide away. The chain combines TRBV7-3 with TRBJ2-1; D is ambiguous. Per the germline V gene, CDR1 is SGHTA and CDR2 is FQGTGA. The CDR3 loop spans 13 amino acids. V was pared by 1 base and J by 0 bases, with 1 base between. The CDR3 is CASSLISYNEQFF. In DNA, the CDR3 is TGTGCCAGCAGCTTAATCTCCTACAATGAGCAGTTCTTC.

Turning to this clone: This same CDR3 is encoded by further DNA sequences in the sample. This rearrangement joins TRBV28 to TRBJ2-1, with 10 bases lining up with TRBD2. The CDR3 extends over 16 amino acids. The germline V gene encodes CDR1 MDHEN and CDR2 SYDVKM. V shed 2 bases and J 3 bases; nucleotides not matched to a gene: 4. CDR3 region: CASSLGLAGVYNEQFF. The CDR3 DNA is TGTGCCAGCAGTTTAGGGCTAGCGGGAGTCTACAATGAGCAGTTCTTC. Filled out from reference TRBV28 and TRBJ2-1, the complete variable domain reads DVKVTQSSRYLVKRTGEKVFLECVQDMDHENMFWYRQDPGLGLRLIYFSYDVKMKEKGDIPEGYSVSREKKERFSLILESASTNQTSMYLCASSLGLAGVYNEQFFGPGTRLTVL.

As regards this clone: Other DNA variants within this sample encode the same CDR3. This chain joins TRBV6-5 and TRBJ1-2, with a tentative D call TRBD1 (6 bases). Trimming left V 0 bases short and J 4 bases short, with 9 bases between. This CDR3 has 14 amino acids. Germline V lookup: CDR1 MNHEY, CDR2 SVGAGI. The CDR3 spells CASSYSRTAYGYTF. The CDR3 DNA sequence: TGTGCCAGCAGTTACTCTCGGACAGCCTATGGCTACACCTTC.

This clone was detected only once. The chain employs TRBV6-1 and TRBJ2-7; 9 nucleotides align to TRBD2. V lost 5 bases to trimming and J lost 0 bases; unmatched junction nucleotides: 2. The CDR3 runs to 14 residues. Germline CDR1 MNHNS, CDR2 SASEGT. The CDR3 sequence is CASSRTSVSYEQYF. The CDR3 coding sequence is TGTGCCAGCAGTAGGACTAGCGTCTCCTACGAGCAGTACTTC.

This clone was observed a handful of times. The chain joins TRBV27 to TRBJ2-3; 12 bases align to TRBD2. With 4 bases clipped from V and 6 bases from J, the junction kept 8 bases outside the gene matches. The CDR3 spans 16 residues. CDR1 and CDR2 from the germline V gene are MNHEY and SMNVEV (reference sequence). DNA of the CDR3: TGTGCCAGCAGTTCGGGGGCTAGCGGGAGGGCCGATACGCAGTATTTT. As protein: CASSSGASGRADTQYF.

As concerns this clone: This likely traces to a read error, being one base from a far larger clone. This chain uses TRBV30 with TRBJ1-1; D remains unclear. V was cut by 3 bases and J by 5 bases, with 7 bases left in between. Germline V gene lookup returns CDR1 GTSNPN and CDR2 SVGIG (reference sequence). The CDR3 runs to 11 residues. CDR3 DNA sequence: TGTGCCTGGAGGGACGTGACTGAAGCTTTCTTT. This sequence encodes CAWRDVTEAFF.

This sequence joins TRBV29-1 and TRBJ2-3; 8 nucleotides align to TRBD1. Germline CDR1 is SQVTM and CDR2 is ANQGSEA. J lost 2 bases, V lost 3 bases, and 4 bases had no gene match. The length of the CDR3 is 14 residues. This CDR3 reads CSVDGRGPTDTQYF. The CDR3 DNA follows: TGCAGCGTTGACGGCAGGGGGCCCACAGATACGCAGTATTTT.

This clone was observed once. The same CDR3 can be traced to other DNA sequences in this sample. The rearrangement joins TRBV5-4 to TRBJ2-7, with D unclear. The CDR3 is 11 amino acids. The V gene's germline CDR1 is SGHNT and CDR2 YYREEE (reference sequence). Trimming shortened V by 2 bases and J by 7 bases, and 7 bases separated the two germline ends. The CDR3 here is CASSLGPEQYF. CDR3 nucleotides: TGTGCCAGCAGCTTAGGGCCTGAGCAGTACTTC.

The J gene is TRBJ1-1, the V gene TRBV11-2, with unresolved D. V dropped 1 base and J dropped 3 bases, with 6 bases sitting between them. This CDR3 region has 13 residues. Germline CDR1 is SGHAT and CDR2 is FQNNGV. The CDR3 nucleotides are TGTGCCAGCAGCTTAGTTATCTACACTGAAGCTTTCTTT. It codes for CASSLVIYTEAFF.

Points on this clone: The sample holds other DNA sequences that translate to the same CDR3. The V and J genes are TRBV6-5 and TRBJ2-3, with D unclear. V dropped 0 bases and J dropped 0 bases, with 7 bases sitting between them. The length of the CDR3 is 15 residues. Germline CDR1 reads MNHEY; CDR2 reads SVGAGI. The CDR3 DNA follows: TGTGCCAGCAGTTACTCGGGAACTAGCACAGATACGCAGTATTTT. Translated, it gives CASSYSGTSTDTQYF.

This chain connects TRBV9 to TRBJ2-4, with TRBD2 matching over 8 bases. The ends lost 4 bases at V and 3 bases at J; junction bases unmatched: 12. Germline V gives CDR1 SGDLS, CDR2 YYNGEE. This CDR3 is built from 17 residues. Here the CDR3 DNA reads TGTGCCAGCAGCCTCGACCCGGGACTAGTTGGCAAAAACATTCAGTACTTC. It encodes CASSLDPGLVGKNIQYF. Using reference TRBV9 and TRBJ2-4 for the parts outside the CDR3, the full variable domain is DSGVTQTPKHLITATGQRVTLRCSPRSGDLSVYWYQQSLDQGLQFLIQYYNGEERAKGNILERFSAQQFPDLHSELNLSSLELGDSALYFCASSLDPGLVGKNIQYFGAGTRLSVL.

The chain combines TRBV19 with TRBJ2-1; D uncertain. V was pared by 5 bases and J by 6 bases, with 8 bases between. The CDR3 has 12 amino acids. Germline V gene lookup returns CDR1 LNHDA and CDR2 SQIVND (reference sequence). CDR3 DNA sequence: TGTGCCAGTAGTCTCCTCGGCAATGAGCAGTTCTTC. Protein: CASSLLGNEQFF. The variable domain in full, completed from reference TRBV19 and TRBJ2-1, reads DGGITQSPKYLFRKEGQNVTLSCEQNLNHDAMYWYRQDPGQGLRLIYYSQIVNDFQKGDIAEGYSVSREKKESFPLTVTSAQKNPTAFYLCASSLLGNEQFFGPGTRLTVL.

The CDR3 loop reads CASSRGGSTPQHF. CDR3 bases: TGTGCCAGCAGCCGGGGGGGGTCAACGCCCCAGCATTTT. The chain links TRBV28 to TRBJ1-5, with D possibly being TRBD1 (5 bases). Germline-derived CDR1 and CDR2 are MDHEN and SYDVKM. This CDR3 is 13 amino acids long. The ends were cut back, 6 bases at V and 9 bases at J, with 15 bases in the middle.

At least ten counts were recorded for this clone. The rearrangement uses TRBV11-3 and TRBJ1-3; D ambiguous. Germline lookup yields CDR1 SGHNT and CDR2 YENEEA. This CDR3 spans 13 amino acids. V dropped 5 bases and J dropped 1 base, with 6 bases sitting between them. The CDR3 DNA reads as TGTGCCAGCAGCCCCAGGTCTGGAAACACCATATATTTT. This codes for CASSPRSGNTIYF.

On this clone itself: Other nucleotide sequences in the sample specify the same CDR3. CDR3 sequence reads: CASSLDLDTQYF. CDR3 bases: TGCGCCAGCAGCTTGGATCTGGATACGCAGTATTTT. The chain combines TRBV5-1 with TRBJ2-3; D is unresolved. In germline, CDR1 is SGHRS, CDR2 YFSETQ. CDR3 size: 12 residues. V lost 0 bases and J 6 bases, leaving 5 bases between the germline ends. The full variable domain, in which reference TRBV5-1 and TRBJ2-3 provide the parts outside the CDR3, is KAGVTQTPRYLIKTRGQQVTLSCSPISGHRSVSWYQQTPGQGLQFLFEYFSETQRNKGNFPGRFSGRQFSNSRSEMNVSTLELGDSALYLCASSLDLDTQYFGPGTRLTVL.

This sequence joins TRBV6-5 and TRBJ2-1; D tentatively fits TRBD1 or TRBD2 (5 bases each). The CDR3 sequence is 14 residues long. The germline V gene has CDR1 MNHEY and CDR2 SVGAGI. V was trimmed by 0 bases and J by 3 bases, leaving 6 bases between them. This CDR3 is CASSYSRGYNEQFF. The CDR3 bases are TGTGCCAGCAGTTACTCGAGGGGCTACAATGAGCAGTTCTTC.